A selection of T cell receptor beta chains follows, all from one sample in a study of shared clonotypes between healthy human individuals. Clones were read by immunoSEQ multiplex PCR, and TCRdb kept only the in-frame ones, dropping some. The sample contains approximately 2,000,000 clones, roughly 92% of which appear only once. The source material was naive CD4+ T cells from PBMCs. These receptors all come from a young man in good health. Some clones in this sample may be carry-over from other donors' samples. Each CDR3 is given with its conserved first and last residue. The D gene is left open where the match is weak. Clone size appears in some rows only: once, few, many, or a class for an expanded clone.

J gene,D gene,clone size,V gene,CDR3 protein,CDR3 DNA
TRBJ1-6,NA,NA,TRBV25-1,CASSSNPSSGSPLHF,TGTGCCAGCAGCTCCAACCCTTCATCGGGGTCACCCCTCCACTTT
TRBJ2-7,NA,NA,TRBV5-1,CASSPRSSYEQYF,TGCGCCAGCAGCCCCAGGAGCTCCTACGAGCAGTACTTC
TRBJ2-1,TRBD2,NA,TRBV11-2,CASSQRSGRAGNEQFF,TGTGCCAGCAGCCAGCGCAGCGGGAGGGCCGGTAATGAGCAGTTCTTC
TRBJ1-2,TRBD1,NA,TRBV28,CASSLDPGQRNYGYTF,TGTGCCAGCAGTCTCGATCCGGGACAGAGGAACTATGGCTACACCTTC
TRBJ1-3,NA,NA,TRBV6-6,CASSYEQGIINTIYF,TGTGCCAGCAGTTACGAACAGGGCATTATTAACACCATATATTTT
TRBJ1-1,NA,few,TRBV5-1,CASSLVAGMNTEAFF,TGCGCCAGCAGCTTGGTAGCAGGGATGAACACTGAAGCTTTCTTT
TRBJ1-4,NA,few,TRBV9,CASSPEASYNEKLFF,TGTGCCAGCAGCCCCGAGGCCAGCTATAATGAAAAACTGTTTTTT
TRBJ1-6,NA,NA,TRBV25-1,CASRESRGYNSPLHF,TGTGCCAGCCGAGAATCCAGGGGATATAATTCACCCCTCCACTTT
TRBJ2-5,NA,NA,TRBV19,CASSIQGRQETQYF,TGTGCCAGTAGTATACAGGGGAGGCAAGAGACCCAGTACTTC
TRBJ2-7,TRBD2,NA,TRBV18,CASSQGRGNYEQYF,TGTGCCAGCTCACAAGGGCGGGGGAACTACGAGCAGTACTTC
TRBJ1-4,TRBD1,NA,TRBV5-4,CASSYRDSTNEKLFF,TGTGCCAGCAGCTACCGGGACAGCACTAATGAAAAACTGTTTTTT
TRBJ2-7,NA,NA,TRBV18,CASSPNPDGHYEQYF,TGTGCCAGCTCACCGAACCCCGACGGACACTACGAGCAGTACTTC
TRBJ1-4,TRBD1,NA,TRBV5-1,CASSSQGVGEKLFF,TGCGCCAGCAGCTCCCAGGGGGTAGGTGAAAAACTGTTTTTT
TRBJ2-3,NA,once,TRBV5-1,CASSSNMDTQYF,TGCGCCAGCAGCTCCAACATGGATACGCAGTATTTT
TRBJ1-2,NA,NA,TRBV6-1,CASSFRQNGYTF,TGTGCCAGCAGTTTCAGACAGAATGGCTACACCTTC
TRBJ1-2,NA,NA,TRBV15,CATSSGTVDGYTF,TGTGCCACCAGCAGCGGGACCGTGGATGGCTACACCTTC
TRBJ2-1,TRBD2,NA,TRBV6-6,CASSYLAGVSYNEQFF,TGTGCCAGCAGTTACCTAGCGGGAGTGTCCTACAATGAGCAGTTCTTC
TRBJ1-4,NA,NA,TRBV5-6,CASSYRRGATNEKLFF,TGTGCCAGCAGCTACCGCCGGGGAGCAACTAATGAAAAACTGTTTTTT
TRBJ2-1,TRBD2,NA,TRBV7-3,CASSLTRLAGPNNEQFF,TGTGCCAGCAGCTTGACGCGACTAGCGGGACCTAACAATGAGCAGTTCTTC
TRBJ1-4,NA,once,TRBV6-1,CASTPLSGHEKLFF,TGTGCCAGCACCCCCCTGAGTGGGCATGAAAAACTGTTTTTT
TRBJ2-7,TRBD2,NA,TRBV5-1,CASSPTAGVTYEQYF,TGCGCCAGCAGCCCAACAGCGGGAGTCACCTACGAGCAGTACTTC
TRBJ1-5,NA,NA,TRBV28,CASSYLGTLGQPQHF,TGTGCCAGCAGTTACCTAGGGACTTTGGGTCAGCCCCAGCATTTT
TRBJ2-3,NA,NA,TRBV27,CASKAWTSSTDTQYF,TGTGCCAGCAAGGCGTGGACCTCCTCCACAGATACGCAGTATTTT
TRBJ1-5,NA,NA,TRBV7-2,CASSLDRTDGNQPQHF,TGTGCCAGCAGCTTAGATCGGACAGATGGCAATCAGCCCCAGCATTTT
TRBJ2-3,NA,NA,TRBV4-2,CASSRGVGGDTQYF,TGTGCCAGCAGCCGTGGCGTTGGGGGGGATACGCAGTATTTT
TRBJ2-1,TRBD1,NA,TRBV7-9,CASSALKGAKYNEQFF,TGTGCCAGCAGCGCCCTTAAGGGGGCAAAGTACAATGAGCAGTTCTTC
TRBJ1-2,NA,NA,TRBV5-1,CASSLDGGAGNGYTF,TGCGCCAGCAGCTTGGATGGGGGCGCGGGGAATGGCTACACCTTC
TRBJ1-1,TRBD1,NA,TRBV5-1,CASSKDTGANTEAFF,TGCGCCAGCAGCAAAGATACAGGGGCGAACACTGAAGCTTTCTTT
TRBJ2-7,TRBD2,NA,TRBV5-8,CASSLGTSGRIGYF,TGTGCCAGCAGCTTGGGAACTAGCGGGAGAATAGGGTACTTC
TRBJ2-2,NA,NA,TRBV25-1,CASSEPNLGTGELFF,TGTGCCAGCAGTGAACCTAACCTGGGCACCGGGGAGCTGTTTTTT
TRBJ2-1,NA,NA,TRBV14,CASSQVSGNEQFF,TGTGCCAGCAGCCAAGTATCGGGAAATGAGCAGTTCTTC
TRBJ2-7,NA,NA,TRBV28,CASSNRDGTYEQYF,TGTGCCAGCAGTAATCGGGACGGGACCTACGAGCAGTACTTC
TRBJ2-7,TRBD2,NA,TRBV27,CASSPSGISEQYF,TGTGCCAGCAGTCCGAGCGGGATTAGCGAGCAGTACTTC
TRBJ1-3,NA,NA,TRBV7-6,CASSLVAGSSGNTIYF,TGTGCCAGCAGCTTAGTTGCGGGAAGCTCTGGAAACACCATATATTTT
TRBJ1-1,NA,NA,TRBV4-1,CASSQDRAGDTEAFF,TGCGCCAGCAGCCAAGATCGAGCAGGGGACACTGAAGCTTTCTTT
TRBJ2-1,NA,NA,TRBV9,CASSAGHSSYNEQFF,TGTGCCAGCAGCGCGGGACACAGCTCCTACAATGAGCAGTTCTTC
TRBJ1-1,NA,NA,TRBV15,CATSPRVEGNTEAFF,TGTGCCACCAGCCCCCGGGTGGAGGGAAACACTGAAGCTTTCTTT
TRBJ2-5,NA,NA,TRBV15,CATRSAVQRETQYF,TGTGCCACCCGGAGCGCTGTACAAAGAGAGACCCAGTACTTC
TRBJ2-3,TRBD2,NA,TRBV7-9,CASSRTSGRATDTQYF,TGTGCCAGCAGCCGGACTAGCGGGAGGGCCACAGATACGCAGTATTTT
TRBJ2-6,NA,NA,TRBV7-8,CASSPGTTGANVLTF,TGTGCCAGCAGCCCAGGGACCACTGGGGCCAACGTCCTGACTTTC
TRBJ2-5,TRBD2,NA,TRBV5-6,CASSWTSRETQYF,TGTGCCAGCAGTTGGACTAGCCGAGAGACCCAGTACTTC
TRBJ2-1,TRBD1,NA,TRBV5-4,CASSWATGGYYDEQFF,TGTGCCAGCAGCTGGGCGACAGGGGGCTATTACGATGAGCAGTTCTTC
TRBJ2-5,NA,NA,TRBV28,CASTKTPGAPQTQYF,TGTGCCAGCACCAAGACCCCGGGGGCCCCACAGACCCAGTACTTC